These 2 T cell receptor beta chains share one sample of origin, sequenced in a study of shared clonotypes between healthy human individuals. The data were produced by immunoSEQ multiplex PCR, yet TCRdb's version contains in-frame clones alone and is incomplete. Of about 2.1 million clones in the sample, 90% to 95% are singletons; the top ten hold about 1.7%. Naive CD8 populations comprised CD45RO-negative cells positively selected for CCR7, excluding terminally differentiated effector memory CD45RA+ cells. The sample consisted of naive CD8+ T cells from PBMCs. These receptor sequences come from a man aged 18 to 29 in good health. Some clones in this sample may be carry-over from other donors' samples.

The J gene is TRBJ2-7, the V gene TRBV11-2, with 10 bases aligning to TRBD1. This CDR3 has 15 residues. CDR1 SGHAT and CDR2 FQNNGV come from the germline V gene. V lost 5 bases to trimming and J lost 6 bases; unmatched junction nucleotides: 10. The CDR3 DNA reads TGTGCCAGCAGCCTCACGACAGGGGGCAAGTCCGAGCAGTACTTC. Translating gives CASSLTTGGKSEQYF.

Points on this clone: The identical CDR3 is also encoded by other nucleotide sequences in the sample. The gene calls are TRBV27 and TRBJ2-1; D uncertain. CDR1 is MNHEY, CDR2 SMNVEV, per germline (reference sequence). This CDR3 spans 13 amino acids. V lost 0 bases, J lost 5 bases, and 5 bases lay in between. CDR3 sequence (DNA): TGTGCCAGCAGTTTATCGCCGAACAATGAGCAGTTCTTC. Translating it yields CASSLSPNNEQFF.